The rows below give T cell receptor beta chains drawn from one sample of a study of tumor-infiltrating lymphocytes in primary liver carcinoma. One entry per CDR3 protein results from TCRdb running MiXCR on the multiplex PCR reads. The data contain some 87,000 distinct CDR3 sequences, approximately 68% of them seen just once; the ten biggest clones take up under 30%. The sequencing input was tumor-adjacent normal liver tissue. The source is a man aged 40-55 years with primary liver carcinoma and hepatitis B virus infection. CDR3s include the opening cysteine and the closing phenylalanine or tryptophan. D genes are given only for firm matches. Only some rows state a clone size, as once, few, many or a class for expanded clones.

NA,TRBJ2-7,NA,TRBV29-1,CSGLGPGEQYF,TGCAGCGGACTAGGGCCTGGGGAGCAGTACTTC
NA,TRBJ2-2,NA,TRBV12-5,CVSGPPGATKTRELFF,TGTGTTAGTGGTCCCCCGGGGGCCACGAAAACCCGGGAGCTGTTTTTT
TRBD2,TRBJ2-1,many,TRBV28,CASSGESSGRGGYNEQFF,TGTGCCAGCAGTGGTGAATCTAGCGGGAGGGGAGGCTACAATGAGCAGTTCTTC
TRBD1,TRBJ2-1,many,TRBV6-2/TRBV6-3,CASSSTTGQGYNEQFF,TGTGCCAGCAGTTCGACCACGGGACAGGGATACAATGAGCAGTTCTTC
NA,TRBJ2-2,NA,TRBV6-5,CVSWANTGGLFF,TGTGTCAGTTGGGCGAACACCGGGGGGCTGTTTTTT
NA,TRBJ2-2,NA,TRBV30,CAGVSANTGGLFF,TGTGCCGGGGTTAGTGCGAACACCGGGGGGCTGTTTTTT
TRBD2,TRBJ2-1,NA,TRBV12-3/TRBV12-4,CVSSFSLAGAGEQFF,TGTGTCAGCAGTTTTAGCCTAGCGGGAGCGGGTGAGCAGTTCTTC
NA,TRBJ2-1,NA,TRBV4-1,CASSPPLGPFNEHFF,TGCGCCAGTAGCCCACCTCTCGGGCCCTTCAATGAGCACTTCTTC
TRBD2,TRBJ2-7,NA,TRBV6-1,CASSGGSGSPQEQYF,TGTGCCAGCAGTGGAGGGAGCGGGAGCCCCCAAGAGCAGTACTTC
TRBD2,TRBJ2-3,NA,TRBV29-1,CGVDDGRAGDTRYF,TGCGGCGTTGATGACGGGAGGGCAGGAGATACGCGGTATTTT
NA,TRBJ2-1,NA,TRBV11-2,CASSIQAGSEQFF,TGTGCCAGCAGCATCCAGGCTGGGAGTGAGCAGTTCTTC
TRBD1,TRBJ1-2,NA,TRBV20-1,CSAEDREDYGYTF,TGCAGTGCCGAAGACAGGGAGGACTATGGCTACACCTTC
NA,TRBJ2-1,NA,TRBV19,CASSIGDGVSGEQFF,TGTGCCAGTAGTATCGGAGACGGCGTATCGGGTGAGCAGTTCTTC
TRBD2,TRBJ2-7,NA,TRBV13,CASPDGRAPLEQYF,TGTGCCAGCCCCGACGGGAGGGCCCCTCTCGAGCAGTACTTC
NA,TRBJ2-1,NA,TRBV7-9,CASSLVGRGVNEQFF,TGTGCCAGCAGCTTAGTTGGCAGGGGCGTGAATGAGCAGTTCTTC
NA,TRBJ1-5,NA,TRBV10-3,CAIPDWNSNQPQYF,TGTGCCATTCCCGACTGGAATAGCAATCAGCCCCAATATTTT
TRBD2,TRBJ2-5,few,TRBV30,CAWSVRGRVLETQYF,TGTGCCTGGAGTGTACGCGGGAGGGTCCTGGAGACCCAGTACTTC
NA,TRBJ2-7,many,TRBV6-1,CASRTRGSTHEQYF,TGTGCCAGCAGGACTCGCGGGTCTACCCACGAGCAGTACTTC
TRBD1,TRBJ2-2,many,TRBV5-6,CASSLTGGNTGELFF,TGTGCCAGCAGCCTGACAGGGGGGAACACCGGGGAGCTGTTTTTT
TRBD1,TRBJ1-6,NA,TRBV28,CASSKDRANSPLHF,TGTGCCAGCAGTAAGGACAGGGCTAATTCACCCCTCCACTTT
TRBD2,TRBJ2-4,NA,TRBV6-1,CSSSHGPSGSAKNIQYF,TGTTCCAGCAGCCACGGGCCTAGCGGGTCAGCCAAAAACATTCAGTACTTC
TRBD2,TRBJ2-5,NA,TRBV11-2,CASCLVTASGQETQCF,TGTGCCAGCTGCTTAGTCACGGCTAGCGGGCAAGAGACCCAGTGCTTC
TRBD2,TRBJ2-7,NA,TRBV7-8,CASSLFRGGTRGGEQYF,TGTGCCAGCAGCTTATTTCGCGGGGGGACTAGGGGAGGCGAGCAGTATTTC
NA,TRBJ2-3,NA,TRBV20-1,CSASQDLTDTQYF,TGCAGTGCTAGCCAGGATCTCACAGATACGCAGTATTTT
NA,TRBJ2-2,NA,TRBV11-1,CVSSLMRSPGGELFF,TGTGTCAGCAGCTTAATGAGGTCCCCCGGAGGGGAGCTGTTTTTT